A single sample is the source of the 28 T cell receptor beta chains below, sequenced in a study of siplizumab effects on memory and regulatory T cells. TCRdb's table, derived via immunoSEQ multiplex PCR, lists solely in-frame clones and lacks some. This sample carries 50,000 to 60,000 clones, over 75% of them seen once, and the ten largest clones take less than 0.35%. Sequenced material: naive CD8+ T cells sorted from blood. The receptors come from a human donor in good health.

The chain uses TRBV15 and TRBJ1-1; possible D gene TRBD1, 6 bases. The germline V gene encodes CDR1 LNHNV and CDR2 YYDKDF (reference sequence). The CDR3 spans 13 residues. V was trimmed by 8 bases and J by 5 bases, leaving 15 bases between them. For the CDR3, the DNA is TGTGCCACCGCCGGGGGGCTGGGGACTGAAGCTTTCTTT. It codes for CATAGGLGTEAFF.

The chain recombines TRBV7-6 with TRBJ2-7, with 7 bases lining up with TRBD2. Germline V gene sequence: CDR1 SGHVS, CDR2 FNYEAQ. V lost 5 bases to trimming and J lost 7 bases; unmatched junction nucleotides: 14. CDR3 length: 15 amino acids. The CDR3 sequence is CASSPHDGGGDEQYF. The CDR3 bases are TGTGCCAGCAGCCCTCACGATGGCGGGGGTGATGAGCAGTACTTC.

V usage is TRBV10-3 and J usage is TRBJ2-3, with D tentatively TRBD2 (5 bases). The germline V gene has CDR1 ENHRY and CDR2 SYGVKD. The CDR3 is 13 residues long. The V end lost 9 bases, the J end lost 4 bases, and 14 bases lay between the germline ends. DNA for the CDR3: TGTGCCATAGAACCGGACTTTTCAGATACGCAGTATTTT. Translating gives CAIEPDFSDTQYF.

V gene TRBV5-4 combines with J gene TRBJ1-1; D might be TRBD1 (6 bases). The CDR3 runs 16 residues. Trimming shortened V by 2 bases and J by 0 bases, and 14 bases separated the two germline ends. Germline CDR1 is SGHNT and CDR2 is YYREEE (reference sequence). Written as DNA, the CDR3 is TGTGCCAGCAGCTTTCTGGACAGTAATCTGAACACTGAAGCTTTCTTT. This translates into CASSFLDSNLNTEAFF.

The sample holds one count of this clone. The CDR3 DNA follows: TGTGCTAGTGGTTCTATCGGTCGGGGGGCAGGCGAGCAGTACTTC. Protein product: CASGSIGRGAGEQYF. The V and J genes are TRBV12-5 and TRBJ2-7; D perhaps matches TRBD2 (7 bases). The CDR3 has 15 amino acids. V was cut by 4 bases and J by 6 bases, with 19 bases left in between. CDR1 is LGHNT and CDR2 is FRNRAP in the germline V gene.

The V call is TRBV11-3, the J call TRBJ2-2; the match to TRBD1 covers 7 bases. The germline V gene encodes CDR1 SGHNT and CDR2 YENEEA. This CDR3 comprises 14 residues. The V and J ends lost 8 bases and 8 bases, in that order; junction bases with no gene match: 11. The CDR3 here is CASAPGQGVGELFF. In DNA form, the CDR3 reads TGTGCCAGCGCCCCCGGTCAGGGGGTGGGGGAGCTGTTTTTT.

This chain connects TRBV4-2 to TRBJ2-1, with 7 bases that match TRBD1. CDR3 length: 15 amino acids. Unmatched junction bases numbered 8, after V lost 4 bases and J lost 5 bases. Germline V CDR1 and CDR2: LGHNA, YNFKEQ. CDR3 nucleotides: TGTGCCAGCAGCCGACCGGGACAGACCGACAATGAGCAGTTCTTC. Protein product: CASSRPGQTDNEQFF.

The V gene is TRBV7-9, the J gene TRBJ2-1; TRBD2 matches 11 bases. The CDR3 covers 18 residues. The J segment lost 3 bases and the V segment lost 5 bases, leaving 12 bases of the junction unmatched. Germline-derived CDR1 and CDR2 are SEHNR and FQNEAQ (reference sequence). CDR3 coding DNA: TGTGCCAGCAGCCACCCGACTAGCGGGGAGGTCTACTACAATGAGCAGTTCTTC. Protein product: CASSHPTSGEVYYNEQFF.

J is TRBJ1-2 and V is TRBV7-2; no clear D. This CDR3 contains 14 residues. From germline, CDR1 is SGHTA and CDR2 FQGNSA. Trimming stripped 5 bases from V and 1 base from J, with 11 bases between. The CDR3 sequence: CASSALAVNYGYTF. CDR3 DNA: TGTGCCAGCAGCGCGCTAGCCGTTAACTATGGCTACACCTTC.

The rearrangement links TRBV6-5 to TRBJ1-2; a possible D gene is TRBD1 (6 bases). Per the germline V gene, CDR1 is MNHEY and CDR2 is SVGAGI. Trimming removed 8 bases at V and 5 bases at J, with 15 bases between. CDR3 length: 13 residues. CDR3 protein: CASGLTGIYGYTF. The DNA for the CDR3 is TGTGCCAGCGGCCTGACAGGAATTTATGGCTACACCTTC.

This sequence joins TRBV7-6 and TRBJ2-7; D is ambiguous. Trimming removed 0 bases at V and 6 bases at J, with 9 bases between. Germline-derived CDR1 and CDR2 are SGHVS and FNYEAQ. The CDR3 is made up of 13 amino acids. The CDR3 is CASSLALSPEQYF. The CDR3 DNA follows: TGTGCCAGCAGCTTAGCGCTCAGCCCCGAGCAGTACTTC.

This clone has only one observation. The chain couples TRBV5-4 to TRBJ2-3; D uncertain. V was shortened by 0 bases and J by 3 bases, with 5 bases between the two germline ends. Germline values: CDR1 SGHNT, CDR2 YYREEE (reference sequence). The CDR3 is 13 residues long. In nucleotides, the CDR3 is TGTGCCAGCAGCTTGGGGTCGACAGATACGCAGTATTTT. This encodes CASSLGSTDTQYF.

CDR3 nucleotide sequence: TGTGACCCGGGGGATTGTAGCACAGATACGCAGTATTTT. Its translation: CDPGDCSTDTQYF. V usage is TRBV6-4 and J usage is TRBJ2-3, with TRBD2 as a possible D gene (6 bases). Germline CDR1 is MRHNA and CDR2 is SNTAGT. This CDR3 has 13 amino acids.

The genes are TRBV6-5 and TRBJ2-5; D not certain. CDR3 length equals 14 residues. Germline V gene data show CDR1 as MNHEY and CDR2 as SVGAGI. V was clipped by 6 bases and J by 5 bases, with 16 bases between them. The CDR3 sequence is CASSSSTYGETQYF. The CDR3 DNA reads as TGTGCCAGCAGCTCGTCTACTTATGGGGAGACCCAGTACTTC.

V is TRBV5-1 and J is TRBJ2-4; D possibly corresponds to TRBD1 (6 bases). The CDR3 spans 12 residues. V lost 5 bases and J 4 bases, leaving 7 bases between the germline ends. Germline CDR1 SGHRS, CDR2 YFSETQ. The CDR3 nucleotides read TGCGCCAGCAGAGGACAGAAAAACATTCAGTACTTC. This gives the protein CASRGQKNIQYF.

This rearrangement joins TRBV27 to TRBJ1-6; TRBD1 matches at 8 bases. Germline assignment: CDR1 MNHEY and CDR2 SMNVEV (reference sequence). The CDR3 sequence is 14 residues long. The ends lost 7 bases at V and 7 bases at J; junction bases unmatched: 6. CDR3 sequence: CASTQGAVNSPLHF. The CDR3 region has the DNA TGTGCCAGCACCCAGGGGGCGGTCAATTCACCCCTCCACTTT.

The J gene is TRBJ2-7, the V gene TRBV5-1, with a possible D match to TRBD2 (6 bases). V lost 5 bases to trimming and J lost 4 bases, with 34 bases between them. The CDR3 sequence is 20 residues long. Germline V gene lookup returns CDR1 SGHRS and CDR2 YFSETQ. CDR3 nucleotide sequence: TGCGCCAGCAGTCGGAGGTCGCAAGGTTTGGGGGGTCTTGTAGGGTACGAGCAGTACTTC. It is translated as CASSRRSQGLGGLVGYEQYF. The whole variable domain, remainder taken from reference TRBV5-1 and TRBJ2-7, is KAGVTQTPRYLIKTRGQQVTLSCSPISGHRSVSWYQQTPGQGLQFLFEYFSETQRNKGNFPGRFSGRQFSNSRSEMNVSTLELGDSALYLCASSRRSQGLGGLVGYEQYFGPGTRLTVT.

This clone was recorded a few times. The chain links TRBV19 to TRBJ2-7; D unresolved. Trimming cost V 3 bases and J 3 bases, with 21 bases left between them. The germline V gene has CDR1 LNHDA and CDR2 SQIVND (reference sequence). CDR3 length: 17 residues. CDR3 sequence (DNA): TGTGCCAGTAGTATCACACTCCGGGCCAACTGGTTCTACGAGCAGTACTTC. As protein: CASSITLRANWFYEQYF.

V gene TRBV25-1 combines with J gene TRBJ2-2; D is undetermined. V was clipped by 0 bases and J by 0 bases, with 11 bases between them. This CDR3 contains 17 residues. Germline V gene sequence: CDR1 MGHDK, CDR2 SYGVNS. This chain's CDR3 is CASSEYSLWANTGELFF. DNA of the CDR3: TGTGCCAGCAGTGAATACAGTTTATGGGCGAACACCGGGGAGCTGTTTTTT.

The V call is TRBV7-9, the J call TRBJ2-1, with D possibly TRBD1 on 8 matching bases. CDR1 is SEHNR, CDR2 FQNEAQ, per germline (reference sequence). V lost 5 bases to trimming and J lost 8 bases, with 16 bases between them. The CDR3 sequence is 14 residues long. The CDR3: CASSPRTGRDEQFF. The DNA of the CDR3 is TGTGCCAGCAGCCCGCGGACAGGGAGGGATGAGCAGTTCTTC.

The chain couples TRBV7-9 to TRBJ1-4; D unclear. This CDR3 has 13 residues. V lost 5 bases and J lost 7, with 11 bases in between. Germline CDR1 and CDR2: SEHNR and FQNEAQ (reference sequence). As DNA, the CDR3 is TGTGCCAGCAGCCGACCTCTTTGTGAAAAACTGTTTTTT. It codes for CASSRPLCEKLFF.

The chain combines TRBV5-4 with TRBJ2-7; 11 nucleotides line up with TRBD2. V lost 3 bases, J lost 7 bases, and 6 bases stayed unmatched. Per the germline V gene, CDR1 is SGHNT and CDR2 is YYREEE (reference sequence). This CDR3 has 14 residues. The CDR3 coding sequence is TGTGCCAGCAGCTCACTAGCGGGGGCGGGTGAGCAGTACTTC. As protein: CASSSLAGAGEQYF. Variable domain in full (rest from reference TRBV5-4 and TRBJ2-7): ETGVTQSPTHLIKTRGQQVTLRCSSQSGHNTVSWYQQALGQGPQFIFQYYREEENGRGNFPPRFSGLQFPNYSSELNVNALELDDSALYLCASSSLAGAGEQYFGPGTRLTVT.

This chain uses TRBV4-1 with TRBJ2-2, with 12 bases that match TRBD2. J was trimmed by 5 bases and V by 3 bases; bases with no gene match: 13. The CDR3 extends over 19 amino acids. Germline V gene data show CDR1 as MGHRA and CDR2 as YSYEKL. This CDR3 reads CASSQGGLAGPEGTGELFF. As DNA, the CDR3 is TGCGCCAGCAGCCAGGGTGGACTAGCGGGGCCAGAGGGGACCGGGGAGCTGTTTTTT.

The gene calls are TRBV6-5 and TRBJ1-5; D not resolved. V dropped 6 bases and J dropped 2 bases, with 14 bases sitting between them. Germline assignment: CDR1 MNHEY and CDR2 SVGAGI. The CDR3 loop spans 15 amino acids. The CDR3 here is CASSKDYSGNQPQHF. The DNA for the CDR3 is TGTGCCAGCAGCAAGGACTACAGTGGCAATCAGCCCCAGCATTTT.

This clone has just one count. J is TRBJ1-2 and V is TRBV6-6; D is undetermined. The CDR3 sequence is 13 residues long. Trimming shortened V by 4 bases and J by 12 bases, and 18 bases separated the two germline ends. CDR1 and CDR2 from the germline V gene are MNHNY and SVGAGI (reference sequence). CDR3 protein: CASSWTASDENTF. CDR3 nucleotides: TGTGCCAGCAGTTGGACCGCTTCAGATGAAAACACCTTC.

The chain is built from TRBV13 and TRBJ1-2; maybe TRBD1 (5 bases). This CDR3 has 15 amino acids. Germline V gene lookup returns CDR1 PRHDT and CDR2 FYEKMQ (reference sequence). V lost 5 bases, J lost 0 bases, and 13 bases lay in between. CDR3 bases: TGTGCCAGCAGCAATCCGGGACCTCCTAACTATGGCTACACCTTC. Amino acids: CASSNPGPPNYGYTF.

The chain recombines TRBV6-5 with TRBJ1-1, with TRBD1 matching over 7 bases. Unmatched junction bases numbered 3, after V lost 1 base and J lost 1 base. Germline lookup yields CDR1 MNHEY and CDR2 SVGAGI. This CDR3 has 15 residues. The DNA of the CDR3 is TGTGCCAGCAGTTACTGGGGACAGAGGAACACTGAAGCTTTCTTT. Translation: CASSYWGQRNTEAFF.

This chain's CDR3 is CASSIAESGANVLTF. The CDR3 DNA sequence: TGTGCCAGTAGTATAGCGGAATCTGGGGCCAACGTCCTGACTTTC. The chain recombines TRBV19 with TRBJ2-6; D remains ambiguous. Germline CDR1 reads LNHDA; CDR2 reads SQIVND (reference sequence). The CDR3 contains 15 residues. V shed 1 base and J shed 1 base, with 5 bases lying between them.